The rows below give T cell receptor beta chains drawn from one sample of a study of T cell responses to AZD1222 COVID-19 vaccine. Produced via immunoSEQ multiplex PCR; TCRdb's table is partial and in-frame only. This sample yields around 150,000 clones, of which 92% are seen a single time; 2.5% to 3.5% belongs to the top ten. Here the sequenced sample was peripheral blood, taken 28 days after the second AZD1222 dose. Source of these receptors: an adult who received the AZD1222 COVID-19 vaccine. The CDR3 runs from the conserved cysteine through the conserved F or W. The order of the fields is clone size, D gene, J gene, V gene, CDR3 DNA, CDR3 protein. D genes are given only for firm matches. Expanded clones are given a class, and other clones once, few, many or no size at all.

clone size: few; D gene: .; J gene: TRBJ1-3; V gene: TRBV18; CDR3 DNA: TGTGCCAGCTCTCCCGGGGCTAGCTCTGGAAACACCATATATTTT; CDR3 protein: CASSPGASSGNTIYF
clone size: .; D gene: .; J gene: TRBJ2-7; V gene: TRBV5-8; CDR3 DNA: TGTGCCAGCAGCTTGGGGGGGGCGGCTTACGAGCAGTACTTC; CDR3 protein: CASSLGGAAYEQYF
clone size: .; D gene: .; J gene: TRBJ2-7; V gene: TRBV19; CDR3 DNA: TGTGCCAGTAGTTCGGGGTCCTACGAGCAGTACTTC; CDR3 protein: CASSSGSYEQYF
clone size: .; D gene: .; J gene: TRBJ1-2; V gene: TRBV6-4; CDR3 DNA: TGTGCCAGCAAACCGACCTTCGGCGATAACTATGGCTACACCTTC; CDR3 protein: CASKPTFGDNYGYTF
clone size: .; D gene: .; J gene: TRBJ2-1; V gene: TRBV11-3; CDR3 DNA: TGTGCCAGCAGCTCCGACGGGTTTGGGTACAATGAGCAGTTCTTC; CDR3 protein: CASSSDGFGYNEQFF
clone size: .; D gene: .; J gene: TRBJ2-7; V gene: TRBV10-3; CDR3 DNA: TGTGCCATCAGTGCAACGGGACACATGGACGAGCAGTACTTC; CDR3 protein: CAISATGHMDEQYF
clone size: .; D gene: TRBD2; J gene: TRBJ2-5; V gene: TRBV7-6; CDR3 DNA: TGTGCCAGCAGCTTTGCAGCGGGAACTTTGGAGACCCAGTACTTC; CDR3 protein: CASSFAAGTLETQYF
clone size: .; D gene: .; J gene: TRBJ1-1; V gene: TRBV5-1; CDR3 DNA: TGCGCCAGCAGCTTGGATATCGGCATGAACACTGAAGCTTTCTTT; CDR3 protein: CASSLDIGMNTEAFF
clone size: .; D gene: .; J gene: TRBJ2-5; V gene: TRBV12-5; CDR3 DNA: TGTGCTAGTGGTTTGGTACTCGGACTGGGAAAAGAGACCCAGTACTTC; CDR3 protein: CASGLVLGLGKETQYF
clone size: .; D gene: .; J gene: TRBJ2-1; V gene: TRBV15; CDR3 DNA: TGTGCCACCAGCCTCAGGCAGGGTGTGCATGAGCAGTTCTTC; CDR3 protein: CATSLRQGVHEQFF
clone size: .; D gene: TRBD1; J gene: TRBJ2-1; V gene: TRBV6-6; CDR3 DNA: TGTGCCAGCAGTTACCCAAGACAGGGGAGGTACAATGAGCAGTTCTTC; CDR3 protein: CASSYPRQGRYNEQFF
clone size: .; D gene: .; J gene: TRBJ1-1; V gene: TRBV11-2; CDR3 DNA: TGTGCCAGCAGCTCCAGGCGGGGGAACACTGAAGCTTTCTTT; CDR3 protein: CASSSRRGNTEAFF
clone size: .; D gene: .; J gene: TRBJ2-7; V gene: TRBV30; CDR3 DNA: TGTGCCTGGAGTGTTGGGCCGTGGTACGAGCAGTACTTC; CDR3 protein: CAWSVGPWYEQYF
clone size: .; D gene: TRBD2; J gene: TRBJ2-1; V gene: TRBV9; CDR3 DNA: TGTGCCAGCAGCGTAGCTCCCGGACTAGTGGACAATGAGCAGTTCTTC; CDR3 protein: CASSVAPGLVDNEQFF
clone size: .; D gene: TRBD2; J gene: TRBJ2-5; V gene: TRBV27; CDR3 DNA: TGTGCCAGCAGTAGGGGGACTAGCGGGAGGGCCCTCCGAGAGACCCAGTACTTC; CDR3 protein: CASSRGTSGRALRETQYF
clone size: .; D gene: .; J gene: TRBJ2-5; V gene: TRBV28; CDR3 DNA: TGTGCCAGCAGCCCCCCCCAGGATGGGGAGACCCAGTACTTC; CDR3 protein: CASSPPQDGETQYF